The rows below give T cell receptor beta chains drawn from one sample of a study of cytomegalovirus exposure and HLA in healthy donors. Measured with immunoSEQ multiplex PCR; TCRdb has only the in-frame clones, and not every one. The sample lists 110,000 to 150,000 clones; roughly 79% were seen once. Sequencing used PBMCs. All receptors come from a woman aged 60 to 75 in good health and CMV-seropositive. Each CDR3 is given with its conserved first and last residue. The D gene is left open where the match is weak. Expanded clones get a size class; other rows say once, few or many, or leave the size out.

size,V,D,J,DNA,CDR3
NA,TRBV5-1,TRBD2,TRBJ2-1,TGCGCCAGCAGCTTGGCCGGGGCTAGCGGGTGGAATGAGCAGTTCTTC,CASSLAGASGWNEQFF
NA,TRBV4-3,TRBD2,TRBJ2-1,TGCGCCAGCAGCCCCCGACTAGCGGCAGTGAATGAGCAGTTCTTC,CASSPRLAAVNEQFF
NA,TRBV14,TRBD1,TRBJ2-1,TGTGCCAGCAGCCATGGACAGGGGCGGGATGAGCAGTTCTTC,CASSHGQGRDEQFF
NA,TRBV9,TRBD1,TRBJ2-3,TGTGCCAGCAGCGTAGTTGGACAGGGAGCTGTGGATACGCAGTATTTT,CASSVVGQGAVDTQYF
NA,TRBV6-5,NA,TRBJ2-3,TGTGCCAGCAGCCGACAGATCACAGATACGCAGTATTTT,CASSRQITDTQYF
NA,TRBV4-3,TRBD2,TRBJ2-3,TGCGCCAGCAGCCAAGAGGGACTAGCGGGAGCCACAGATACGCAGTATTTT,CASSQEGLAGATDTQYF
NA,TRBV5-5,NA,TRBJ1-1,TGTGCCAGCACCTTCTTCCGGACTGCCATGAACACTGAAGCTTTCTTT,CASTFFRTAMNTEAFF
once,TRBV7-8,TRBD2,TRBJ2-7,TGTGCCAGCAGCTTAGCAGAGAGCGGGGGATCCTACGAGCAGTACTTC,CASSLAESGGSYEQYF
NA,TRBV6-6,NA,TRBJ2-7,TGTGCCAGCAGTTACTCAGACTCCTCCTACGAGCAGTACTTC,CASSYSDSSYEQYF
once,TRBV5-1,NA,TRBJ1-2,TGCGCCAGCAGCTTAGAGACAAAATATGGCTACACCTTC,CASSLETKYGYTF
few,TRBV10-3,NA,TRBJ2-6,TGTGCCATCAGTGAGTCCCTTAGTACTGGGGCCAACGTCCTGACTTTC,CAISESLSTGANVLTF
few,TRBV19,NA,TRBJ1-5,TGTGCCAGTAGTATTCTCGAGACACTTAGCAATCAGCCCCAGCATTTT,CASSILETLSNQPQHF
few,TRBV5-1,TRBD1,TRBJ2-6,TGCGCCAGCACGAGACAGGGCTCTGGGGCCAACGTCCTGACTTTC,CASTRQGSGANVLTF
NA,TRBV29-1,TRBD2,TRBJ2-7,TGCAGCGCCGAAAGCGGGGCGGCCGAGCAGTACTTC,CSAESGAAEQYF
NA,TRBV5-6,NA,TRBJ2-1,TGTGCCAGCAGCTTGGCCACGGCGGGACGCTACAATGAGCAGTTCTTC,CASSLATAGRYNEQFF
NA,TRBV7-7,NA,TRBJ2-5,TGTGCTAGCAGCTTATGGACGGGAGAAGAGACCCAGTACTTC,CASSLWTGEETQYF
NA,TRBV5-1,NA,TRBJ2-7,TGCGCCAGCAGCGGGGCAGGGGCGGGCTACGAGCAGTACTTC,CASSGAGAGYEQYF
once,TRBV7-9,NA,TRBJ2-5,TGTGCCAGCAGCTTAGATAGAAAAGAGACCCAGTACTTC,CASSLDRKETQYF